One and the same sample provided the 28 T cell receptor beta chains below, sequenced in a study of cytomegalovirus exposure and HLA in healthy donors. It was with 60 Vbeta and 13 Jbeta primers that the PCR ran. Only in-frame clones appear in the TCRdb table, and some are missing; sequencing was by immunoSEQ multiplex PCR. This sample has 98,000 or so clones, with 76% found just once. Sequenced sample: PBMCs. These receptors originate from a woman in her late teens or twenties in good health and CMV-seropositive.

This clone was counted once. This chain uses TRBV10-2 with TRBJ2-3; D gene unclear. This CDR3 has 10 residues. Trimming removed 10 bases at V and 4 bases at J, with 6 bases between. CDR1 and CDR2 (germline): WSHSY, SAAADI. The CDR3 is CATSSDTQYF. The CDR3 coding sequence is TGCGCCACCTCCTCAGATACGCAGTATTTT.

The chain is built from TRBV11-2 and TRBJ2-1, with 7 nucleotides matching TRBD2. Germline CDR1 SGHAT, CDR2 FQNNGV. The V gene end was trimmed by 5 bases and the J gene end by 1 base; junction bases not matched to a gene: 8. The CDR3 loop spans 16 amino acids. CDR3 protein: CASSKTLAESYNEQFF. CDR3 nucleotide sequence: TGTGCCAGCAGCAAGACTCTAGCGGAGTCCTACAATGAGCAGTTCTTC.

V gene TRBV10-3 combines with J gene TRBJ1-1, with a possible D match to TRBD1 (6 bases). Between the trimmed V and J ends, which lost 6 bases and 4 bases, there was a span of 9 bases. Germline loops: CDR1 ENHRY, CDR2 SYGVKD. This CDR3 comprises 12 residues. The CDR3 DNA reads TGTGCCATCAGCGGACAGAGCACTGAAGCTTTCTTT. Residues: CAISGQSTEAFF.

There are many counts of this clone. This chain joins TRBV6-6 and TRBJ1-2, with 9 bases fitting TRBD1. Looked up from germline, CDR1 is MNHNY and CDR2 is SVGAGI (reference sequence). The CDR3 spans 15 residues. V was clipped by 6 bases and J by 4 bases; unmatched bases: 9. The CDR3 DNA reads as TGTGCCAGCAGCCCTCCTGGGACAGGGAGCTATGGCTACACCTTC. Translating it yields CASSPPGTGSYGYTF.

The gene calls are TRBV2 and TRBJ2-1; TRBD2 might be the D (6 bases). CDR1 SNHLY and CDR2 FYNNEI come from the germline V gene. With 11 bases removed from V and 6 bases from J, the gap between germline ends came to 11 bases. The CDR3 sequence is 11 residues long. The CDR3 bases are TGTGCCGGCGCCGGGGGCAATGAGCAGTTCTTC. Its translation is CAGAGGNEQFF.

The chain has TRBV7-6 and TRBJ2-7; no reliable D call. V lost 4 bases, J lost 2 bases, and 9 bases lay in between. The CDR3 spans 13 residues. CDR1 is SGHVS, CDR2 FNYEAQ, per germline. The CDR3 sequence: CASSSQGAYEQYF. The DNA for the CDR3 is TGTGCCAGCAGCTCCCAAGGAGCCTACGAGCAGTACTTC. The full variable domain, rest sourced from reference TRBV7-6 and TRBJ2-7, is GAGVSQSPRYKVTKRGQDVALRCDPISGHVSLYWYRQALGQGPEFLTYFNYEAQQDKSGLPNDRFSAERPEGSISTLTIQRTEQRDSAMYRCASSSQGAYEQYFGPGTRLTVT.

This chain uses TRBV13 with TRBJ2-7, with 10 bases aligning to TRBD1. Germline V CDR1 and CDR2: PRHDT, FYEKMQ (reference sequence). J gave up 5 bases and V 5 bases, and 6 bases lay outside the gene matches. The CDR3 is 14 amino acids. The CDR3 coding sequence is TGTGCCAGCAGCGGCCGGGACAGGGGCCACGAGCAGTACTTC. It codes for CASSGRDRGHEQYF.

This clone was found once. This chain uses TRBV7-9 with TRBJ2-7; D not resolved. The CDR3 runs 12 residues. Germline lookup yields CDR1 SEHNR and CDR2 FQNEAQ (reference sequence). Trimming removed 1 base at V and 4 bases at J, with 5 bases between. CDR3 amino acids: CASSLVIYEQYF. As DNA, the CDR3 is TGTGCCAGCAGCTTAGTAATTTACGAGCAGTACTTC.

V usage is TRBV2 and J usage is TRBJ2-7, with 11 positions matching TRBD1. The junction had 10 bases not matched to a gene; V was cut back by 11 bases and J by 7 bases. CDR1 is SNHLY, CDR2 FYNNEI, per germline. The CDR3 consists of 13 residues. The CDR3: CAGRGQGAGEQYF. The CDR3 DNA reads TGTGCCGGTAGAGGACAGGGGGCTGGGGAGCAGTACTTC.

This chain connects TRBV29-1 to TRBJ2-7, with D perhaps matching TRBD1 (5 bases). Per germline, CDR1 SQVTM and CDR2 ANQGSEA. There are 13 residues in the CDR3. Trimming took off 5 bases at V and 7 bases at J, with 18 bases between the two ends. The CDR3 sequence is CSVRSANSGEQYF. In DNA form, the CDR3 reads TGCAGCGTTCGCAGCGCTAACTCAGGGGAGCAGTACTTC.

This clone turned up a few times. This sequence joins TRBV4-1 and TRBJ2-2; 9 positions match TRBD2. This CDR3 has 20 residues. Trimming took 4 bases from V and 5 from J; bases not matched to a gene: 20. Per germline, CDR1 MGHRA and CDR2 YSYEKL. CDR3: CASSLREQGLARWGTGELFF. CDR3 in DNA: TGCGCCAGCAGCCTAAGAGAGCAAGGACTAGCGAGATGGGGGACCGGGGAGCTGTTTTTT.

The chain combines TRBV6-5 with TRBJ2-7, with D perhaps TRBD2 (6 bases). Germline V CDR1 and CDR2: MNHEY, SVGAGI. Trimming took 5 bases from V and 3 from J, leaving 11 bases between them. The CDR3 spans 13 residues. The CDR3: CASSGGVRYEQYF. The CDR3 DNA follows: TGTGCCAGCAGTGGCGGGGTACGCTACGAGCAGTACTTC.

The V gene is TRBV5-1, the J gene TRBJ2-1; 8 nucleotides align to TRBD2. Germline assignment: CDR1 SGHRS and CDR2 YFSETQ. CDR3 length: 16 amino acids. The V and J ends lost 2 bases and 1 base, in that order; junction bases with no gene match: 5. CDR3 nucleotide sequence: TGCGCCAGCAGCTTAGATAGCGGGATATCCTACAATGAGCAGTTCTTC. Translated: CASSLDSGISYNEQFF. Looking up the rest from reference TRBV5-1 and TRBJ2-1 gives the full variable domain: KAGVTQTPRYLIKTRGQQVTLSCSPISGHRSVSWYQQTPGQGLQFLFEYFSETQRNKGNFPGRFSGRQFSNSRSEMNVSTLELGDSALYLCASSLDSGISYNEQFFGPGTRLTVL.

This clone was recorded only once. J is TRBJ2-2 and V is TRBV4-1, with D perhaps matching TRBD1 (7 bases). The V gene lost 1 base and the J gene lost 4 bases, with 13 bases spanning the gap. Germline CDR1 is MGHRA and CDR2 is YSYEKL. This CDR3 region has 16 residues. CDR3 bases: TGCGCCAGCAGCCAAGGCCCAGGGGGGTTCACCGGGGAGCTGTTTTTT. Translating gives CASSQGPGGFTGELFF.

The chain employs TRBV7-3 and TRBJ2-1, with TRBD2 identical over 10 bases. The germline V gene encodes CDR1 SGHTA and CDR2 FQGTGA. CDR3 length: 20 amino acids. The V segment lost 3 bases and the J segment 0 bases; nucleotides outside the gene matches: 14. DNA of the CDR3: TGTGCCAGCAGCTTGCCACCACTAGCGGGATTTCGGAGCTCCTACAATGAGCAGTTCTTC. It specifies CASSLPPLAGFRSSYNEQFF. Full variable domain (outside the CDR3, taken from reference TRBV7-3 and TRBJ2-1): GAGVSQTPSNKVTEKGKYVELRCDPISGHTALYWYRQSLGQGPEFLIYFQGTGAADDSGLPNDRFFAVRPEGSVSTLKIQRTERGDSAVYLCASSLPPLAGFRSSYNEQFFGPGTRLTVL.

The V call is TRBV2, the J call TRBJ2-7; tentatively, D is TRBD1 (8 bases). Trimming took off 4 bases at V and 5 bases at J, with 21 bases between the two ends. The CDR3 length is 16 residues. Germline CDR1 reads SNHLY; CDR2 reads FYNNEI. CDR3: CASSGEGPGGVDEQYF. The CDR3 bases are TGTGCCAGCAGTGGGGAGGGGCCAGGGGGCGTGGACGAGCAGTACTTC.

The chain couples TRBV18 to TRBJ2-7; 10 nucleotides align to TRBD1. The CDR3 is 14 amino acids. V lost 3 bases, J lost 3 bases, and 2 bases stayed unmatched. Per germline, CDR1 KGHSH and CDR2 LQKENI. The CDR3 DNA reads TGTGCCAGCTCACCTGGACAGGGGGACTACGAGCAGTACTTC. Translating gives CASSPGQGDYEQYF.

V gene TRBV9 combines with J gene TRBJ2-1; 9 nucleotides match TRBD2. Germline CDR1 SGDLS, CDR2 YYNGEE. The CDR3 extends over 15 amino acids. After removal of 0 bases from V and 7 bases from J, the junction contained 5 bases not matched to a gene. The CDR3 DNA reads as TGTGCCAGCAGCGTAGGTAGCGGGAGCACGAATGAGCAGTTCTTC. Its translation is CASSVGSGSTNEQFF.

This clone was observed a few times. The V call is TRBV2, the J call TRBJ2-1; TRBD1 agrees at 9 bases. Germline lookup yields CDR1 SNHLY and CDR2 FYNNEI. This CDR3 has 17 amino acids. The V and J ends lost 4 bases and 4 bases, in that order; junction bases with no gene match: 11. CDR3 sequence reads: CASSGDRVERSYNEQFF. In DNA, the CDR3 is TGTGCCAGCAGTGGGGACAGGGTTGAGCGGTCTTACAATGAGCAGTTCTTC.

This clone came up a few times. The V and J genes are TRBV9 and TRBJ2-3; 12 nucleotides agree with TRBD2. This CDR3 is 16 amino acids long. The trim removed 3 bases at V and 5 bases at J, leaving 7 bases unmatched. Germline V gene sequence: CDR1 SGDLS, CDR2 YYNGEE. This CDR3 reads CASSATLAGGLDTQYF. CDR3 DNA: TGTGCCAGCAGCGCCACCCTAGCGGGAGGGCTAGATACGCAGTATTTT.

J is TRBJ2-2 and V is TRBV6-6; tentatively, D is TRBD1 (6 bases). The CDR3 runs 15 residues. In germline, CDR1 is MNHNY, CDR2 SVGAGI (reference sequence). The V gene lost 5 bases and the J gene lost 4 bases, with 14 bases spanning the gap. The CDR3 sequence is CASSPHSGATGELFF. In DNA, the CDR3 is TGTGCCAGCAGTCCCCACTCAGGGGCCACCGGGGAGCTGTTTTTT.

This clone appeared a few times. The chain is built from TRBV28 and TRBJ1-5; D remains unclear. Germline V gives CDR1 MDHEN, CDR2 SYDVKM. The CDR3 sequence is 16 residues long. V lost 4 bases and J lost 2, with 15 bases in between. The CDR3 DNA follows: TGTGCCAGCAGTTCGATTATGGAGCCACGCAATCAGCCCCAGCATTTT. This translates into CASSSIMEPRNQPQHF. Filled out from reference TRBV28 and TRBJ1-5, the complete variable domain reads DVKVTQSSRYLVKRTGEKVFLECVQDMDHENMFWYRQDPGLGLRLIYFSYDVKMKEKGDIPEGYSVSREKKERFSLILESASTNQTSMYLCASSSIMEPRNQPQHFGDGTRLSIL.

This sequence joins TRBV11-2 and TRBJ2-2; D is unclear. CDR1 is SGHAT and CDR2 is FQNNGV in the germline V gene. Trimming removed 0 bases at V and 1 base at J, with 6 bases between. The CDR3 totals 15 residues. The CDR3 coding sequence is TGTGCCAGCAGCTTAGAGTGGCTGAACACCGGGGAGCTGTTTTTT. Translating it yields CASSLEWLNTGELFF.

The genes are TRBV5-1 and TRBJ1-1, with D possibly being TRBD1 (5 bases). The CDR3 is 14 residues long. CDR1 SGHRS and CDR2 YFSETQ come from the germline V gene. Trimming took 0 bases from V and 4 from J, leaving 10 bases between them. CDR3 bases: TGCGCCAGCAGCTTGGTTCAGGGCGTCACTGAAGCTTTCTTT. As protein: CASSLVQGVTEAFF.

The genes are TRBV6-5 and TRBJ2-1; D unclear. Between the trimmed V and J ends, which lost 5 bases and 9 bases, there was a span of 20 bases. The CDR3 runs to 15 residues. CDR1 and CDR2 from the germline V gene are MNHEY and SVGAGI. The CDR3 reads CASSLSSPLYGEQFF. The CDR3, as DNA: TGTGCCAGCAGTCTTTCTAGTCCTCTCTACGGTGAGCAGTTCTTC.

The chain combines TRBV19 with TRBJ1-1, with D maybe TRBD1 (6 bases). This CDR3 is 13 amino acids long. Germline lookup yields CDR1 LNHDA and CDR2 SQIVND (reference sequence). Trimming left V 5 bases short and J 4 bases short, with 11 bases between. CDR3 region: CASSSIGGTEAFF. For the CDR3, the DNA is TGTGCCAGTAGTTCAATAGGGGGCACTGAAGCTTTCTTT.

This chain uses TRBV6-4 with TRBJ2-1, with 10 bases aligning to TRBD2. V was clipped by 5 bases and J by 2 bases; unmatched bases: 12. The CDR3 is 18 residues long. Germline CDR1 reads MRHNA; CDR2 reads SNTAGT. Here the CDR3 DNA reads TGTGCCAGCAGTACCAGCGGGAGGGCCTTTGCACCCTACAATGAGCAGTTCTTC. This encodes CASSTSGRAFAPYNEQFF.

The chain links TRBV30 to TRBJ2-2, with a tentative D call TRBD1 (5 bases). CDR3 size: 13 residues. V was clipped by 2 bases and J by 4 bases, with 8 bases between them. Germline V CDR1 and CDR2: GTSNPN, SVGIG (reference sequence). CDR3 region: CAWSPGITGELFF. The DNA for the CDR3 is TGTGCCTGGAGTCCAGGGATCACCGGGGAGCTGTTTTTT.